Listed here are 8 T cell receptor beta chains from one sample, sequenced in a study of T cells in Graves' hyperthyroidism and ophthalmopathy. Amplified TCR beta CDR3 regions derived from RNA transcripts. HTBI primers were used for first-round RT-PCR of the TCR CDR3. One entry per CDR3 protein, called by TCRdb with MiXCR from the multiplex PCR reads. The sample contains hundreds of thousands of distinct CDR3 sequences, approximately 16% of which appear only once. Sequencing was done on a sample of blood. Every receptor here comes from a woman between 40 and 55 years old with Graves' ophthalmopathy.

Points on this clonotype: A read error may explain this, as a much larger clone is one base away. V is TRBV11-2 and J is TRBJ2-1; TRBD2 matches 10 bases. The J call is uncertain, as TRBJ2-7 better fits the DNA end. The V gene's germline CDR1 is SGHAT and CDR2 FQNNGV. The length of the CDR3 is 16 residues. The CDR3 sequence: CASSGASGSSYNEQYF. As DNA, the CDR3 is TGTGCCAGCAGTGGAGCTAGCGGGAGCTCCTACAATGAGCAGTACTTC.

Only a few counts were recorded for this clonotype. V and J are TRBV27 and TRBJ1-4; D remains unclear. Trimming pared 3 bases from V and 2 bases from J, leaving 7 bases between. The V gene's germline CDR1 is MNHEY and CDR2 SMNVEV (reference sequence). The CDR3 length is 14 residues. Here the CDR3 reads CASSFAGTNEKLFF. Here the CDR3 DNA reads TGTGCCAGCAGTTTCGCCGGGACTAATGAAAAACTGTTTTTT.

This clonotype was seen at least ten times. This chain uses TRBV7-3 with TRBJ2-3; tentatively, D is TRBD1 (6 bases). Germline CDR1 and CDR2: SGHTA and FQGTGA. The CDR3 extends over 14 amino acids. V was clipped by 5 bases and J by 2 bases, with 11 bases between them. CDR3 sequence (DNA): TGTGCCAGCAGCCCGGACAGTCACACAGATACGCAGTATTTT. Protein: CASSPDSHTDTQYF.

V is TRBV5-4 and J is TRBJ2-5; D gene uncertain. This CDR3 is built from 13 residues. With 3 bases removed from V and 2 bases from J, the gap between germline ends came to 8 bases. Germline CDR1 and CDR2: SGHNT and YYREEE (reference sequence). The CDR3 nucleotides read TGTGCCAGCAGCTCAAAGAGGCAAGAGACCCAGTACTTC. Encoded protein: CASSSKRQETQYF.

The sample holds many counts of this clonotype. The chain is built from TRBV2 and TRBJ2-7; TRBD1 matches at 9 bases. This CDR3 spans 13 amino acids. Germline-derived CDR1 and CDR2 are SNHLY and FYNNEI. The V gene end was trimmed by 6 bases and the J gene end by 6 bases; junction bases not matched to a gene: 6. CDR3 coding DNA: TGTGCCAGCAGGCCACAGGGGGCGGGCGAGCAGTACTTC. This encodes CASRPQGAGEQYF.

This clonotype occurred once. The gene calls are TRBV3-1 and TRBJ2-1; 8 bases are shared with TRBD1. The germline CDR1 and CDR2 sequences are LGHDT and YNNKEL (reference sequence). The CDR3 extends over 17 amino acids. V lost 0 bases and J lost 7; bases outside the gene matches: 11. The CDR3 DNA sequence: TGTGCCAGCAGCCAAGATCTTTCAACAGGGGGGAGGAATGAGCAGTTCTTC. Translating it yields CASSQDLSTGGRNEQFF.

This chain connects TRBV20-1 to TRBJ1-6, with D tentatively TRBD1 (6 bases). Germline V lookup: CDR1 DFQATT, CDR2 SNEGSKA (reference sequence). This CDR3 region has 15 residues. Trimming took 4 bases from V and 9 from J, leaving 19 bases between them. The CDR3 DNA sequence: TGCAGTGCTACAAGAGGGCACAGGGAGTTTTCACCCCTCCACTTT. Amino acid sequence: CSATRGHREFSPLHF.

This clonotype was recorded a few times. V is TRBV11-1 and J is TRBJ1-1; D is possibly TRBD1 (6 bases). Trimming took off 6 bases at V and 0 bases at J, with 11 bases between the two ends. The CDR3 covers 14 residues. Germline lookup yields CDR1 SGHAT and CDR2 FQDESV (reference sequence). The DNA of the CDR3 is TGTGCCAGCAGTCGGACAGAGATGAACACTGAAGCTTTCTTT. Residues: CASSRTEMNTEAFF.